The rows below give T cell receptor beta chains drawn from one sample of a study of beta chain features in type 1 diabetes. TCRdb's copy holds only in-frame clones and misses some; the assay was immunoSEQ multiplex PCR. The table lists 330,000 or so clones, about 15% of them singletons. The sample taken for sequencing was central memory CD4+ T cells from blood. These receptors all stem from a man aged 25 to 40 in good health. CDR3s include the opening cysteine and the closing phenylalanine or tryptophan. The order of the fields is CDR3 protein, CDR3 DNA, clone size, V gene, D gene, J gene. A D gene is named only where the DNA matches it firmly. Clone size appears in some rows only: once, few, many, or a class for an expanded clone.

CDR3 protein: CATSREKTLTGNTIYF
CDR3 DNA: TGTGCCACCAGCAGAGAAAAGACACTCACTGGAAACACCATATATTTT
clone size: .
V gene: TRBV15
D gene: .
J gene: TRBJ1-3

CDR3 protein: CASSLEVRKQPQHF
CDR3 DNA: TGTGCCAGCAGCTTAGAGGTCAGGAAACAGCCCCAGCATTTT
clone size: .
V gene: TRBV7-6
D gene: .
J gene: TRBJ1-5

CDR3 protein: CASSLASLGSNYGYTF
CDR3 DNA: TGTGCCAGCAGCTTGGCCTCGTTAGGTTCCAACTATGGCTACACCTTC
clone size: .
V gene: TRBV5-4
D gene: .
J gene: TRBJ1-2

CDR3 protein: CASSLASGGAVEQFF
CDR3 DNA: TGTGCCAGCAGCTTAGCCAGCGGGGGGGCGGTTGAGCAGTTCTTC
clone size: few
V gene: TRBV11-2
D gene: TRBD2
J gene: TRBJ2-1

CDR3 protein: CASTTSGRITDTQYF
CDR3 DNA: TGTGCCAGCACGACTAGCGGGAGAATCACAGATACGCAGTATTTT
clone size: .
V gene: TRBV7-6
D gene: TRBD2
J gene: TRBJ2-3

CDR3 protein: CARSHPGRGYEQYF
CDR3 DNA: TGTGCCAGAAGTCATCCCGGACGGGGGTACGAGCAGTACTTC
clone size: .
V gene: TRBV5-3
D gene: .
J gene: TRBJ2-7

CDR3 protein: CASSVTSTPSYEQYF
CDR3 DNA: TGTGCCAGCAGCGTGACTAGTACCCCCTCCTACGAGCAGTACTTC
clone size: few
V gene: TRBV7-2
D gene: .
J gene: TRBJ2-7

CDR3 protein: CASSQLAARDEQFF
CDR3 DNA: TGCGCCAGCAGCCAACTAGCGGCGAGGGATGAGCAGTTCTTC
clone size: few
V gene: TRBV4-3
D gene: TRBD2
J gene: TRBJ2-1

CDR3 protein: CASSQVGLAEYNEQFF
CDR3 DNA: TGCGCCAGCAGCCAAGTCGGACTAGCGGAGTACAATGAGCAGTTCTTC
clone size: few
V gene: TRBV4-1
D gene: TRBD2
J gene: TRBJ2-1

CDR3 protein: CASSLELPGLGGETQYF
CDR3 DNA: TGTGCCAGCAGCTTAGAGCTCCCGGGACTAGGGGGGGAGACCCAGTACTTC
clone size: .
V gene: TRBV11-3
D gene: TRBD2
J gene: TRBJ2-5

CDR3 protein: CASAGGSYEQYF
CDR3 DNA: TGTGCCAGCGCGGGGGGCTCCTACGAGCAGTACTTC
clone size: .
V gene: TRBV10-3
D gene: TRBD2
J gene: TRBJ2-7

CDR3 protein: CASSPQDKSFYGYTF
CDR3 DNA: TGTGCCAGCTCCCCACAGGACAAGAGCTTCTATGGCTACACCTTC
clone size: few
V gene: TRBV18
D gene: .
J gene: TRBJ1-2